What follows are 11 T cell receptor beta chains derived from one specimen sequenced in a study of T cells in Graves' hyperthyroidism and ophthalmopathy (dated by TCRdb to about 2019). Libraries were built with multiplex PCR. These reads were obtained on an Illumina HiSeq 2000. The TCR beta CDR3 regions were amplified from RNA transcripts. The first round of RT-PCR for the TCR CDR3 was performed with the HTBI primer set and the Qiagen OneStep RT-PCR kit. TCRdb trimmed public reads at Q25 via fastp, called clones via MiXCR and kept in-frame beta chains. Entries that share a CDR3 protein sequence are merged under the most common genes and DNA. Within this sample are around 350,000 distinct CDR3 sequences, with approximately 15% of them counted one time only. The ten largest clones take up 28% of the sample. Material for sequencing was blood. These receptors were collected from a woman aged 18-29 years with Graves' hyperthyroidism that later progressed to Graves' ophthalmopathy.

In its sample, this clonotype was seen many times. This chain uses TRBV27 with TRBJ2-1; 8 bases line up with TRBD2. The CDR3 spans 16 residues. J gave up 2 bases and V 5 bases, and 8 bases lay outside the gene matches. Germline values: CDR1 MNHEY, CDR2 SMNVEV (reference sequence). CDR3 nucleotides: TGTGCCAGCAGTACAGGACTAGCCGTTACCTACAATGAGCAGTTCTTC. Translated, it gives CASSTGLAVTYNEQFF.

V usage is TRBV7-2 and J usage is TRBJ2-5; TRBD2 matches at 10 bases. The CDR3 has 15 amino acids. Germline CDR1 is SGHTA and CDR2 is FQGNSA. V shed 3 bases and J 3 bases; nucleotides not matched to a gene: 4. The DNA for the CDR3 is TGTGCCAGCAGCTTCGGACTAGCGGATAAAGAGACCCAGTACTTC. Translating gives CASSFGLADKETQYF.

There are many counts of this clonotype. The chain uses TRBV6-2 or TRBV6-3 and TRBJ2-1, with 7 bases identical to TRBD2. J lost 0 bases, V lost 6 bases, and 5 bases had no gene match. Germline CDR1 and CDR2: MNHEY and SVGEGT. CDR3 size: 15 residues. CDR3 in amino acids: CASSPLADSYNEQFF. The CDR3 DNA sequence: TGTGCCAGCAGCCCGCTAGCGGACTCCTACAATGAGCAGTTCTTC.

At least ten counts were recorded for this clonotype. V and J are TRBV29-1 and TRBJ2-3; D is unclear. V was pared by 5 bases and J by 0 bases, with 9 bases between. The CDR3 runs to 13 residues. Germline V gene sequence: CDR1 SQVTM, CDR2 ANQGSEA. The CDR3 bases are TGCAGCGTTAGCGCAACTAGCACAGATACGCAGTATTTT. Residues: CSVSATSTDTQYF.

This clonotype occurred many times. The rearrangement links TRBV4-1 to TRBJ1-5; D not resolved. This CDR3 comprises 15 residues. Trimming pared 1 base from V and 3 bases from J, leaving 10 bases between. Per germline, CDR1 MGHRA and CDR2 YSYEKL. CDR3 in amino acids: CASSQGLLNNQPQHF. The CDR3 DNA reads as TGCGCCAGCAGCCAAGGGCTCTTGAACAATCAGCCCCAGCATTTT.

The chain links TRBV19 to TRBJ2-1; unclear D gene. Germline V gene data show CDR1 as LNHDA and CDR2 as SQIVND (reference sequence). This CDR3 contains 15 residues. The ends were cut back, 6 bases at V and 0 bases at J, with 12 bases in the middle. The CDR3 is CASRSGFLSYNEQFF. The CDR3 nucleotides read TGTGCCAGTAGGAGTGGGTTCCTCTCCTACAATGAGCAGTTCTTC.

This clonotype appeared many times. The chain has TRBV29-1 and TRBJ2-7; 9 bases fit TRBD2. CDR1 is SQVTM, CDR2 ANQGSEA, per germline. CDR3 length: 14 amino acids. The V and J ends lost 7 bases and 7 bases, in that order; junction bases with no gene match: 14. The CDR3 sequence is CSAGRRAGGDEQYF. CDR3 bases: TGCAGCGCAGGGAGAAGAGCGGGAGGAGATGAGCAGTACTTC.

The DNA for the CDR3 is TGTGCCAGCAGCTTAGCTAGCCTAGACCACAATGAGCAGTTCTTC. Protein: CASSLASLDHNEQFF. The chain recombines TRBV7-6 with TRBJ2-1; no reliable D call. Trimming took 0 bases from V and 5 from J, leaving 11 bases between them. The CDR3 contains 15 residues. Germline V lookup: CDR1 SGHVS, CDR2 FNYEAQ.

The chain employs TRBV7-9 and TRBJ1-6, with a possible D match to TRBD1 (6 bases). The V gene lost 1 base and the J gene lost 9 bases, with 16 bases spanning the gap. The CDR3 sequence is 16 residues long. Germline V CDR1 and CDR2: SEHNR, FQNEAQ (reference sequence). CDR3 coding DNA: TGTGCCAGCAGCTTAGGGAGGGGGGGGGAACGTTCACCCCTCCACTTT. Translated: CASSLGRGGERSPLHF.

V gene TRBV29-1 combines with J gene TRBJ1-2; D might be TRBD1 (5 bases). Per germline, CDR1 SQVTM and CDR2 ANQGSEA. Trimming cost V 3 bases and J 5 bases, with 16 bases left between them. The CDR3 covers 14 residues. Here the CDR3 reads CSVDTRGDSYGYTF. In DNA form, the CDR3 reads TGCAGCGTTGATACGAGGGGTGACTCATATGGCTACACCTTC.

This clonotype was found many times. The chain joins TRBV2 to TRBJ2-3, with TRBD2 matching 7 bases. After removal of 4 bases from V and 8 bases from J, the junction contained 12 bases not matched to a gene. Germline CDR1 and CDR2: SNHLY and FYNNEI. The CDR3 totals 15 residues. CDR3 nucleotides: TGTGCCAGCAGTGGGGGGGGGACGACGTGGTCTACGCAGTATTTT. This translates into CASSGGGTTWSTQYF.